The 31 T cell receptor beta chains below all came from one sample that was sequenced in a study of beta chain features in type 1 diabetes. Study conclusions and caveats: TCRB CDR3 length was moderately but significantly reduced in all four CD4+ subsets of Type 1 diabetes patients.

The whole isolated RNA underwent reverse transcription, so sequencing captured expressed TCRB transcripts. Assay used: immunoSEQ multiplex PCR; TCRdb lists only in-frame clones, some missing. This table holds over 200,000 clones, approximately 11% found once. Antigens for these TCRs are unknown. Sequencing was performed on naive CD4+ T cells from blood. The receptor set was obtained from a man younger than 40 with type 1 diabetes.

The rearrangement links TRBV5-4 to TRBJ2-1, with 9 bases aligning to TRBD2. CDR3 length: 15 residues. Germline V gene lookup returns CDR1 SGHNT and CDR2 YYREEE (reference sequence). V lost 5 bases to trimming and J lost 10 bases; unmatched junction nucleotides: 13. CDR3 in DNA: TGTGCCAGCAGAGTAAGCGGGGGGAAAGTTGGGGAGCAGTTCTTC. Its protein product is CASRVSGGKVGEQFF.

This chain uses TRBV15 with TRBJ2-7, with 9 bases that match TRBD2. The length of the CDR3 is 13 residues. V gave up 5 bases and J gave up 5 bases; unmatched junction bases: 4. CDR1 and CDR2 (germline): LNHNV, YYDKDF (reference sequence). This CDR3 is CATSGTSIHEQYF. Written as DNA, the CDR3 is TGTGCCACCAGCGGGACTAGCATCCACGAGCAGTACTTC.

This chain uses TRBV4-1 with TRBJ1-4; 9 positions agree with TRBD1. Per the germline V gene, CDR1 is MGHRA and CDR2 is YSYEKL. The CDR3 has 16 residues. The V gene end was trimmed by 0 bases and the J gene end by 10 bases; junction bases not matched to a gene: 9. The DNA for the CDR3 is TGCGCCAGCAGCCAAGATCAGACAGGGGGTAGAGGAAAACTGTTTTTT. It encodes CASSQDQTGGRGKLFF.

This chain uses TRBV4-2 with TRBJ2-1; tentative D call: TRBD2 (6 bases). The germline gives CDR1 LGHNA, CDR2 YNFKEQ. V dropped 4 bases and J dropped 8 bases, with 15 bases sitting between them. The CDR3 has 14 residues. CDR3 residues: CASSPNLGGDEQFF. CDR3 in DNA: TGTGCCAGCAGCCCTAACTTGGGAGGAGATGAGCAGTTCTTC.

Points on this clone: The junction departs from the called germline gene at one end, perhaps through a read error. CDR3: CASSHGAGGHQQFF. CDR3 nucleotide sequence: TGTGCTAGCAGCCACGGGGCGGGGGGGCACCAGCAGTTCTTC. This chain uses TRBV7-7 with TRBJ2-1; 9 bases agree with TRBD2. CDR1 is SSHAT and CDR2 is FNYEAQ in the germline V gene (reference sequence). The CDR3 runs to 14 residues. The full variable domain, completed using reference TRBV7-7 and TRBJ2-1, is GAGVSQSPRYKVTKRGQDVTLRCDPISSHATLYWYQQALGQGPEFLTYFNYEAQPDKSGLPSDRFSAERPEGSISTLTIQRTEQRDSAMYRCASSHGAGGHQQFFGPGTRLTVL.

The chain joins TRBV4-3 to TRBJ1-2, with D possibly being TRBD1 (5 bases). The CDR3 runs to 15 residues. Germline V CDR1 and CDR2: LGHNA, YSLEER. The germline V and J ends were trimmed by 0 bases and 3 bases, with 11 bases remaining between them. CDR3 DNA sequence: TGCGCCAGCAGCCAAGAGACCGGGGGACACTATGGCTACACCTTC. As protein: CASSQETGGHYGYTF.

This clone was seen only a few times. The V call is TRBV2, the J call TRBJ2-3, with a possible D match to TRBD2 (5 bases). Germline CDR1 reads SNHLY; CDR2 reads FYNNEI. The CDR3 runs 13 residues. V was pared by 7 bases and J by 4 bases, with 12 bases between. The CDR3 region is CASKEASSDTQYF. CDR3 in DNA: TGTGCCAGCAAGGAGGCTTCCTCAGATACGCAGTATTTT.

The CDR3: CAISDTADTGELFF. In DNA form, the CDR3 reads TGTGCCATCAGTGATACAGCGGACACCGGGGAGCTGTTTTTT. The chain carries TRBV10-3 and TRBJ2-2; TRBD2 is a possible D gene (5 bases). The CDR3 spans 14 residues. Between the trimmed V and J ends, which lost 3 bases and 3 bases, there was a span of 8 bases. CDR1 is ENHRY, CDR2 SYGVKD, per germline.

The CDR3 spells CASSVETAYSNQPQHF. The CDR3 nucleotides read TGTGCCAGCAGCGTAGAAACAGCATATAGCAATCAGCCCCAGCATTTT. This chain connects TRBV9 to TRBJ1-5, with D hard to call. Germline-derived CDR1 and CDR2 are SGDLS and YYNGEE. The CDR3 is 16 residues long. V dropped 0 bases and J dropped 0 bases, with 10 bases sitting between them.

The rearrangement links TRBV14 to TRBJ2-1, with D unclear. The CDR3 totals 13 residues. V lost 1 base and J lost 5, with 6 bases in between. Germline V gives CDR1 SGHDN, CDR2 FVKESK. CDR3 nucleotide sequence: TGTGCCAGCAGCCAAGGCTTAGACAATGAGCAGTTCTTC. It encodes CASSQGLDNEQFF.

Only a few counts were recorded for this clone. The rearrangement joins TRBV5-1 to TRBJ2-5, with TRBD1 matching over 7 bases. CDR1 and CDR2 from the germline V gene are SGHRS and YFSETQ. V was pared by 0 bases and J by 3 bases, with 2 bases of the junction left unmatched. The CDR3 length is 14 residues. The DNA of the CDR3 is TGCGCCAGCAGCTTGGTACAGGGGAAAGAGACCCAGTACTTC. Protein: CASSLVQGKETQYF.

The rearrangement uses TRBV2 and TRBJ2-1, with D maybe TRBD1 (6 bases). This CDR3 has 13 amino acids. Trimming removed 4 bases at V and 14 bases at J, with 18 bases between. CDR1 SNHLY and CDR2 FYNNEI come from the germline V gene. CDR3: CASSAAGGDKEFF. Here the CDR3 DNA reads TGTGCCAGCAGTGCCGCCGGTGGGGACAAAGAGTTCTTC.

The rearrangement joins TRBV19 to TRBJ1-1; weak D call: TRBD1 (5 bases). Germline V gene sequence: CDR1 LNHDA, CDR2 SQIVND (reference sequence). Trimming took off 7 bases at V and 1 base at J, with 7 bases between the two ends. The CDR3 extends over 12 amino acids. The CDR3 is CASNRGNTEAFF. In DNA, the CDR3 is TGTGCCAGTAATAGGGGGAACACTGAAGCTTTCTTT.

This clone was observed a few times. This sequence joins TRBV4-2 and TRBJ1-4, with D unresolved. Per germline, CDR1 LGHNA and CDR2 YNFKEQ. The CDR3 has 15 residues. Between the trimmed V and J ends, which lost 2 bases and 3 bases, there was a span of 10 bases. The CDR3 reads CASSQSPSSNEKLFF. CDR3 coding DNA: TGTGCCAGCAGCCAAAGTCCCAGTTCTAATGAAAAACTGTTTTTT.

This clone came up a few times. The chain links TRBV29-1 to TRBJ2-1; 11 bases match TRBD2. V was pared by 4 bases and J by 3 bases, with 11 bases of the junction left unmatched. The CDR3 consists of 17 residues. CDR1 and CDR2 from the germline V gene are SQVTM and ANQGSEA. Here the CDR3 DNA reads TGCAGCGTTGCCGTCACCCTCGGGACTAGCGGCTACAATGAGCAGTTCTTC. Translation gives CSVAVTLGTSGYNEQFF.

This clone was seen a handful of times. This chain links TRBV27 with TRBJ2-5; TRBD1 matches 7 bases. The germline V gene encodes CDR1 MNHEY and CDR2 SMNVEV (reference sequence). This CDR3 comprises 15 residues. V lost 3 bases and J lost 6; bases outside the gene matches: 10. The CDR3: CASSLGPTGAQTQYF. As DNA, the CDR3 is TGTGCCAGCAGTTTGGGTCCCACAGGGGCGCAGACCCAGTACTTC.

In its sample, this clone was seen a few times. The chain combines TRBV4-3 with TRBJ2-5, with TRBD1 matching over 7 bases. The germline gives CDR1 LGHNA, CDR2 YSLEER. There are 16 residues in the CDR3. V dropped 0 bases and J dropped 4; count of bases not matched to a gene: 8. DNA for the CDR3: TGCGCCAGCAGCCAAGATTGGAACAGGGGATCAGAGACCCAGTACTTC. Translating it yields CASSQDWNRGSETQYF.

The genes are TRBV25-1 and TRBJ2-7; the D is unclear. The V gene's germline CDR1 is MGHDK and CDR2 SYGVNS. Trimming shortened V by 8 bases and J by 2 bases, and 7 bases separated the two germline ends. This CDR3 is built from 11 residues. CDR3 DNA: TGTGCCAGCCGACAAGCCTACGAGCAGTACTTC. It translates to CASRQAYEQYF.

This clone was found a few times. The genes are TRBV7-3 and TRBJ1-6; TRBD1 aligns across 10 bases. The CDR3 covers 15 residues. J lost 9 bases, V lost 3 bases, and 5 bases had no gene match. Germline V gene sequence: CDR1 SGHTA, CDR2 FQGTGA. The CDR3 bases are TGTGCCAGCAGCTTGGGACAGGGGAGAGGTTCACCCCTCCACTTT. Protein: CASSLGQGRGSPLHF.

There are a few counts of this clone. The rearrangement joins TRBV4-1 to TRBJ2-7; no clear D gene. This CDR3 spans 15 amino acids. Germline V gene sequence: CDR1 MGHRA, CDR2 YSYEKL. The V gene lost 1 base and the J gene lost 0 bases, with 10 bases spanning the gap. The CDR3 nucleotides are TGCGCCAGCAGCCAAGGTCAGTCAAACTCCTACGAGCAGTACTTC. Its translation is CASSQGQSNSYEQYF.

This chain connects TRBV28 to TRBJ2-2; TRBD1 matches at 7 bases. This CDR3 has 14 residues. Losses at the gene ends were 6 bases for V and 7 bases for J; bases not matched to a gene: 8. The germline CDR1 and CDR2 sequences are MDHEN and SYDVKM. CDR3 protein: CASSLKGAGGELFF. For the CDR3, the DNA is TGTGCCAGCAGCCTGAAGGGGGCGGGCGGGGAGCTGTTTTTT.

The sample holds a few counts of this clone. This chain joins TRBV30 and TRBJ2-1; a possible D gene is TRBD2 (6 bases). In germline, CDR1 is GTSNPN, CDR2 SVGIG (reference sequence). The V and J ends lost 5 bases and 9 bases respectively, with 17 bases between them. CDR3 length: 13 residues. Here the CDR3 reads CAWESREAGEQFF. The DNA for the CDR3 is TGTGCCTGGGAGAGCAGGGAAGCGGGTGAGCAGTTCTTC.

This clone was detected only a few times. J is TRBJ2-6 and V is TRBV7-9; 8 nucleotides agree with TRBD1. The CDR3 runs to 19 residues. V lost 0 bases, J lost 0 bases, and 7 bases stayed unmatched. Germline-derived CDR1 and CDR2 are SEHNR and FQNEAQ (reference sequence). CDR3 residues: CASSLAPRQGPSGANVLTF. The CDR3 DNA reads as TGTGCCAGCAGCTTAGCCCCTCGACAGGGGCCCTCTGGGGCCAACGTCCTGACTTTC.

The chain joins TRBV2 to TRBJ1-1; weak D call: TRBD1 (6 bases). The CDR3 spans 16 residues. Germline V gene lookup returns CDR1 SNHLY and CDR2 FYNNEI. V was clipped by 7 bases and J by 1 base, with 19 bases between them. CDR3 residues: CASTRTMGAGNTEAFF. DNA of the CDR3: TGTGCCAGCACCAGGACGATGGGGGCGGGGAACACTGAAGCTTTCTTT.

The sample holds a few counts of this clone. The V and J genes are TRBV28 and TRBJ2-6, with a tentative D call TRBD2 (6 bases). The V gene lost 5 bases and the J gene lost 1 base, with 18 bases spanning the gap. In germline, CDR1 is MDHEN, CDR2 SYDVKM. The CDR3 runs to 18 residues. The chain's CDR3 is CASSPLTEGRSGANVLTF. The CDR3 DNA reads as TGTGCCAGCAGTCCCTTGACGGAAGGGAGGTCTGGGGCCAACGTCCTGACTTTC.

J is TRBJ1-5 and V is TRBV2; D possibly corresponds to TRBD1 (6 bases). Trimming left V 5 bases short and J 6 bases short, with 14 bases between. The V gene's germline CDR1 is SNHLY and CDR2 FYNNEI. This CDR3 has 14 residues. The CDR3 loop reads CASSPTGLSQPQHF. The CDR3, as DNA: TGTGCCAGCAGTCCCACAGGGCTAAGTCAGCCCCAGCATTTT.

The sample holds a few counts of this clone. The gene calls are TRBV4-3 and TRBJ1-4, with D perhaps matching TRBD1 (5 bases). Trimming left V 0 bases short and J 8 bases short, with 13 bases between. Germline CDR1 and CDR2: LGHNA and YSLEER. CDR3 length: 15 residues. This CDR3 is CASSQDPGGLEKLFF. The CDR3 region has the DNA TGCGCCAGCAGCCAAGATCCGGGGGGATTGGAAAAACTGTTTTTT.

The chain links TRBV29-1 to TRBJ1-2; possibly TRBD1 for D (5 bases). Germline V lookup: CDR1 SQVTM, CDR2 ANQGSEA. The CDR3 runs to 12 residues. Deletions cut 7 bases from V and 4 bases from J, with 13 bases between. This chain's CDR3 is CSASRQTYGYTF. CDR3 DNA sequence: TGCAGCGCAAGCAGACAGACCTATGGCTACACCTTC.

The chain employs TRBV7-6 and TRBJ2-5, with D unclear. The germline V and J ends were trimmed by 4 bases and 9 bases, with 12 bases remaining between them. The CDR3 length is 12 residues. Per the germline V gene, CDR1 is SGHVS and CDR2 is FNYEAQ. The CDR3 coding sequence is TGTGCCAGCAGCTCCCCGTCCACGGCCCAGTACTTC. Its translation is CASSSPSTAQYF.

V is TRBV5-1 and J is TRBJ1-4; no reliable D call. The V and J ends lost 0 bases and 6 bases respectively, with 12 bases between them. This CDR3 is built from 15 residues. In germline, CDR1 is SGHRS, CDR2 YFSETQ. This CDR3 reads CASSLAGRGDEKLFF. DNA of the CDR3: TGCGCCAGCAGCTTGGCCGGGCGGGGAGATGAAAAACTGTTTTTT.

The chain has TRBV5-1 and TRBJ1-3, with 7 bases that match TRBD1. CDR1 and CDR2 from the germline V gene are SGHRS and YFSETQ. The CDR3 consists of 19 residues. Losses at the gene ends were 1 base for V and 0 bases for J; bases not matched to a gene: 13. The CDR3 DNA sequence: TGCGCCAGCAGCTTGCGGACAGGTGCCTCTCTAAGCTCTGGAAACACCATATATTTT. Translation: CASSLRTGASLSSGNTIYF.